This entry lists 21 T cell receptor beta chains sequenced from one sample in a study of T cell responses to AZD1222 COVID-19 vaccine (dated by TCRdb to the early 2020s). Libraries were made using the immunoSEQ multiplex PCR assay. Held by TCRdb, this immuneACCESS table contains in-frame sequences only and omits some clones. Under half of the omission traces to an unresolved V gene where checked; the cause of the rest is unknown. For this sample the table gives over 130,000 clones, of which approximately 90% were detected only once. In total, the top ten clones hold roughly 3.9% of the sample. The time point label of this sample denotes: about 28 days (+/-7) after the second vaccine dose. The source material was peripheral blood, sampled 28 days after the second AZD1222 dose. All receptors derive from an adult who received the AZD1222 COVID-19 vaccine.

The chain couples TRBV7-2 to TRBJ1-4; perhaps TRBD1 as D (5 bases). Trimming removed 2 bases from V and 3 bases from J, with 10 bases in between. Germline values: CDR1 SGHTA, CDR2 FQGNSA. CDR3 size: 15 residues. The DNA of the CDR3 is TGTGCCAGCAGCTTAAAGGCAGGGCCTAATGAAAAACTGTTTTTT. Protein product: CASSLKAGPNEKLFF.

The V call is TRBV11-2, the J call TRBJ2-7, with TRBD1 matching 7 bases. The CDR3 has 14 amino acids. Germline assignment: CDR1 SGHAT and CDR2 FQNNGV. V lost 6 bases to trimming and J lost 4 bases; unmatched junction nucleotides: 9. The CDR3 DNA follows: TGTGCCAGCAGACATACAGGGGCGGGTTACGAGCAGTACTTC. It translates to CASRHTGAGYEQYF. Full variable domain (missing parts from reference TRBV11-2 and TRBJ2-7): EAGVAQSPRYKIIEKRQSVAFWCNPISGHATLYWYQQILGQGPKLLIQFQNNGVVDDSQLPKDRFSAERLKGVDSTLKIQPAKLEDSAVYLCASRHTGAGYEQYFGPGTRLTVT.

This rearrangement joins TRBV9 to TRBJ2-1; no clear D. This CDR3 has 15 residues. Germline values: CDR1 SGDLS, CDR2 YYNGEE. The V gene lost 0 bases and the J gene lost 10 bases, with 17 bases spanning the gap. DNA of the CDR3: TGTGCCAGCAGCGTAGAACTTACGTCCGCCGTCGAGCAGTTCTTC. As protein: CASSVELTSAVEQFF.

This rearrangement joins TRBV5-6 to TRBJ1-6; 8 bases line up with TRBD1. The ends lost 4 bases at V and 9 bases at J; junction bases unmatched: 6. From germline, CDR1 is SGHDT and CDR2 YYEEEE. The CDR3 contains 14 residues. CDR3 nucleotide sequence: TGTGCCAGCAGCCCTGGACAGGGTCGTTCACCCCTCCACTTT. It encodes CASSPGQGRSPLHF. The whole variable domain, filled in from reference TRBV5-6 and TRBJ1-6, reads DAGVTQSPTHLIKTRGQQVTLRCSPKSGHDTVSWYQQALGQGPQFIFQYYEEEERQRGNFPDRFSGHQFPNYSSELNVNALLLGDSALYLCASSPGQGRSPLHFGNGTRLTVT.

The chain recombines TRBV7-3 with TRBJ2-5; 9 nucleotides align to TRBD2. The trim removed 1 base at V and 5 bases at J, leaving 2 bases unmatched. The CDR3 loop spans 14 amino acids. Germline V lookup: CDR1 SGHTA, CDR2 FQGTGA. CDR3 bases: TGTGCCAGCAGCTTAATAGCGGGAGCGGAGACCCAGTACTTC. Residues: CASSLIAGAETQYF.

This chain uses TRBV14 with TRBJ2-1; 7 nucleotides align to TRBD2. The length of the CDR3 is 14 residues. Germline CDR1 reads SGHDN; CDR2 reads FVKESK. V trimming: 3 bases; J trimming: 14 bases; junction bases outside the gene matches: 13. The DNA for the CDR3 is TGTGCCAGCAGCCAGTTGCGGGAGAGGGTGGTTAAGTTCTTC. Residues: CASSQLRERVVKFF.

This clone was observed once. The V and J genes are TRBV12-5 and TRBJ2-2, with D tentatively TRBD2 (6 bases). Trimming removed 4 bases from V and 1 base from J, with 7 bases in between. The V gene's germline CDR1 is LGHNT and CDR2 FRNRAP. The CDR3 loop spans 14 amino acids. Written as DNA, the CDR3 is TGTGCTAGTGGTTCGGGAGAGAACACCGGGGAGCTGTTTTTT. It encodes CASGSGENTGELFF.

The CDR3 coding sequence is TGTGCCGGGGACGACAGAGACACTGAAGCTTTCTTT. Protein: CAGDDRDTEAFF. The chain carries TRBV6-5 and TRBJ1-1, with a weak D call TRBD1 (5 bases). V lost 11 bases and J 3 bases, leaving 13 bases between the germline ends. The germline gives CDR1 MNHEY, CDR2 SVGAGI. CDR3 length: 12 residues.

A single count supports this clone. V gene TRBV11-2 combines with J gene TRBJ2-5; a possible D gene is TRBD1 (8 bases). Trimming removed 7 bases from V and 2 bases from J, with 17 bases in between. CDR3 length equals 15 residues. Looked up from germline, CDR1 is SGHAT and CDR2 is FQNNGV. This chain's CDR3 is CASTPDRGLQETQYF. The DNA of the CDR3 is TGTGCCAGCACCCCCGACAGGGGACTACAAGAGACCCAGTACTTC.

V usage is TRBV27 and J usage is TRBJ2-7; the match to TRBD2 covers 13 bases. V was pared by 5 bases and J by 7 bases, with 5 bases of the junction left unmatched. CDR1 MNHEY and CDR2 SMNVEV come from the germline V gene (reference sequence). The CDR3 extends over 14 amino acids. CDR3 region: CASSGLAGASEQYF. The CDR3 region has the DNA TGTGCCAGCAGTGGACTAGCGGGAGCGTCGGAGCAGTACTTC.

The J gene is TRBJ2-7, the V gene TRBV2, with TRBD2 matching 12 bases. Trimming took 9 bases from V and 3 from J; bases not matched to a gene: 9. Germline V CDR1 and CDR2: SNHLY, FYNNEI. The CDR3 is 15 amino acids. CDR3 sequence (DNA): TGTGCCAGTGCGAGGACTAGCGGGAATTACTACGAGCAGTACTTC. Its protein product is CASARTSGNYYEQYF.

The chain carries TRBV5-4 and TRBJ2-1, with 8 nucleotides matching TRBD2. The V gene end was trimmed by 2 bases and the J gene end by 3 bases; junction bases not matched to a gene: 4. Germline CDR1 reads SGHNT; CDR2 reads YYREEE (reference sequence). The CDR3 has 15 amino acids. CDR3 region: CASSFILADYNEQFF. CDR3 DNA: TGTGCCAGCAGCTTCATACTAGCGGACTACAATGAGCAGTTCTTC. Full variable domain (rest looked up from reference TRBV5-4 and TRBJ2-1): ETGVTQSPTHLIKTRGQQVTLRCSSQSGHNTVSWYQQALGQGPQFIFQYYREEENGRGNFPPRFSGLQFPNYSSELNVNALELDDSALYLCASSFILADYNEQFFGPGTRLTVL.

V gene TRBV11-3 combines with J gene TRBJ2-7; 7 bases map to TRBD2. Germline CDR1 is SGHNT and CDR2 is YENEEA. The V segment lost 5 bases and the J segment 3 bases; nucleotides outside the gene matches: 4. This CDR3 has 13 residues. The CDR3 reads CASSLRGVYEQYF. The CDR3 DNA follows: TGTGCCAGCAGCCTCCGGGGGGTCTACGAGCAGTACTTC.

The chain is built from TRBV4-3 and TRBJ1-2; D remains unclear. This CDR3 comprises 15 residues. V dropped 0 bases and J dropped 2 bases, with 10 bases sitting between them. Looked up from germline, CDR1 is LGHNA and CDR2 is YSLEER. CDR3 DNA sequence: TGCGCCAGCAGCCAAGAGAATCGAGGGAACTATGGCTACACCTTC. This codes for CASSQENRGNYGYTF.

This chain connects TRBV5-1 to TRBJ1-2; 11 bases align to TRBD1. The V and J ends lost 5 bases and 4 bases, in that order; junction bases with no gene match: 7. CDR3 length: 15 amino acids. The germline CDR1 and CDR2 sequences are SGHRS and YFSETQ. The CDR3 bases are TGCGCCAGCAGTTCCGGGACAGGGGGTTTCTATGGCTACACCTTC. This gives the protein CASSSGTGGFYGYTF.

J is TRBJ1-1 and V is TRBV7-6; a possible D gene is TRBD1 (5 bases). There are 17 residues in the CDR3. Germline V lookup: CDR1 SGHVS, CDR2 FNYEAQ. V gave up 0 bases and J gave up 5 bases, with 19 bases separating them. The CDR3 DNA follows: TGTGCCAGCAGCTTAGCCCGACGGGCGGGGGGTTGGACTGAAGCTTTCTTT. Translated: CASSLARRAGGWTEAFF.

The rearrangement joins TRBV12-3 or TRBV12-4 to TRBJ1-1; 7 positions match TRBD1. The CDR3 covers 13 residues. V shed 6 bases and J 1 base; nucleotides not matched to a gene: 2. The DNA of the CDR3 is TGTGCCAGCAGCCCAGGGGGGAACACTGAAGCTTTCTTT. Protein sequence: CASSPGGNTEAFF.

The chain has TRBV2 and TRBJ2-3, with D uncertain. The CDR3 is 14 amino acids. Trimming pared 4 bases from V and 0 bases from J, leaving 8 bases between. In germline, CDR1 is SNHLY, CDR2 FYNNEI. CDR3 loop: CASSGPYSTDTQYF. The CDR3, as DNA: TGTGCCAGCAGTGGTCCGTATAGCACAGATACGCAGTATTTT.

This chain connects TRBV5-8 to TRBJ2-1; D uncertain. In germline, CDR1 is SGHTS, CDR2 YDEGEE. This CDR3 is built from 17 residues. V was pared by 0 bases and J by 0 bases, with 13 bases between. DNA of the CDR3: TGTGCCAGCAGCTTGGCCCTAGTGCCGAGCTCCTACAATGAGCAGTTCTTC. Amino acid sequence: CASSLALVPSSYNEQFF. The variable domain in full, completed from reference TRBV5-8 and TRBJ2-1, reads EAGVTQSPTHLIKTRGQQATLRCSPISGHTSVYWYQQALGLGLQFLLWYDEGEERNRGNFPPRFSGRQFPNYSSELNVNALELEDSALYLCASSLALVPSSYNEQFFGPGTRLTVL.

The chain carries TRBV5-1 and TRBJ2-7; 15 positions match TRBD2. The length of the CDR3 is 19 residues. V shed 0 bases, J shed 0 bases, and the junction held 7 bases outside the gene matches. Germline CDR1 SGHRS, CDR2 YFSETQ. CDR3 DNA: TGCGCCAGCAGCTTGGTTTTTGGGACTAGCGGGGGGAACTCCTACGAGCAGTACTTC. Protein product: CASSLVFGTSGGNSYEQYF. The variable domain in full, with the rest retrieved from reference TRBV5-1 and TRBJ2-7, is KAGVTQTPRYLIKTRGQQVTLSCSPISGHRSVSWYQQTPGQGLQFLFEYFSETQRNKGNFPGRFSGRQFSNSRSEMNVSTLELGDSALYLCASSLVFGTSGGNSYEQYFGPGTRLTVT.

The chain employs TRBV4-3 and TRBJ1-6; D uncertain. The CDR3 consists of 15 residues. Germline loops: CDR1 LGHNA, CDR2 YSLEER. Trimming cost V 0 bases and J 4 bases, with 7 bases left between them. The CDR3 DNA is TGCGCCAGCAGCCAAGATACGGGGTATAATTCACCCCTCCACTTT. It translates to CASSQDTGYNSPLHF.